This T cell receptor beta chain originates from a study of beta chain features in type 1 diabetes. Study results and caveats: In every one of the four CD4+ subsets, TCRB CDR3s were moderately but significantly shorter in Type 1 diabetes patients.

Germline CDR1 is SQVTM and CDR2 is ANQGSEA. This CDR3 is 14 amino acids long. Every bit of the isolated RNA underwent reverse transcription, so sequencing read expressed TCRB transcripts. The assay was immunoSEQ multiplex PCR, and TCRdb's table has in-frame clones only and misses some. The table lists under 800,000 clones, roughly a sixth of them singletons, with approximately 0.087% in the top ten. A remark on this clone: Its antigen is as yet unknown.

The gene calls are TRBV29-1 and TRBJ2-5; TRBD2 aligns across 7 bases. The better agreement between TRBJ2-7 and the DNA end casts doubt on the J call. The origin of this receptor is a man between 18 and 35 years old in good health. The sample comprised naive CD4+ T cells from blood. The CDR3 loop reads CSVNLAGVGYEQYF. CDR3 sequence (DNA): TGCAGCGTTAACTTGGCGGGAGTCGGCTACGAGCAGTACTTC.